Sequencing of this TCR beta chain was carried out in a study of PD-L1 blockade in urothelial cancer. Study-wide background: About 85% of the roughly 29 patients were men who had bladder-origin urothelial cancer. Study results and limitations: Sub-median blood TCR clonality before treatment predicted longer survival.

Time point described: pretreatment peripheral blood. The study collected 1 to 8 samples per patient, pretreatment and on-treatment. CDR1 and CDR2 (germline): MNHEY, SMNVEV (reference sequence). The CDR3 covers 17 residues. The V gene lost 0 bases and the J gene lost 4 bases, with 18 bases spanning the gap. In regard to this clone: Antigen: not known.

Assay: immunoSEQ multiplex PCR; the TCRdb copy retains only in-frame clones and omits some. The table shows just over 50,000 clones, with about 68% occurring only once. The TCR sequence derives from a man aged 70-80 years with urothelial cancer. Source: PBMCs, taken around atezolizumab (anti-PD-L1) treatment. The gene calls are TRBV27 and TRBJ1-2; D remains unclear. This CDR3 is CASSLSYYIGDSYGYTF. The CDR3, as DNA: TGTGCCAGCAGTTTATCTTATTATATAGGAGACTCCTATGGCTACACCTTC.